The 21 T cell receptor beta chains reported below all come from one sample, sequenced in a study of CD8 T cells in Susac syndrome. A quantity of about 0.45 to 1 ug RNA underwent reverse transcription using random hexamers. TCRdb re-derived calls from the immunoSEQ multiplex PCR reads in MiXCR, one entry per CDR3 protein. Among 150,000 to 200,000 distinct CDR3 sequences listed, approximately 95% were seen once. The sequenced sample was CD4+ T cells from PBMCs. These receptors all stem from a human donor with multiple sclerosis.

This clonotype showed up just once. V is TRBV6-5 and J is TRBJ2-7; 10 nucleotides agree with TRBD1. CDR3 length: 13 residues. Germline-derived CDR1 and CDR2 are MNHEY and SVGAGI. Losses at the gene ends were 6 bases for V and 7 bases for J; bases not matched to a gene: 6. CDR3 coding DNA: TGTGCCAGCAGGGGGACAGGGGTATGGGAGCAGTACTTC. The encoded protein is CASRGTGVWEQYF.

V gene TRBV28 combines with J gene TRBJ1-2, with unresolved D. The CDR3 is 12 residues long. Trimming cost V 8 bases and J 4 bases, with 11 bases left between them. Per germline, CDR1 MDHEN and CDR2 SYDVKM. This CDR3 is CASLLQSYGYTF. DNA of the CDR3: TGTGCCAGCCTATTGCAGTCCTATGGCTACACCTTC.

The CDR3 loop is CAWNTGLAGGPWGADTQYF. CDR3 bases: TGTGCCTGGAACACCGGACTAGCGGGAGGGCCGTGGGGTGCAGATACGCAGTATTTT. The J gene is TRBJ2-3, the V gene TRBV30; 15 bases are a match to TRBD2. The CDR3 runs 19 residues. The V gene's germline CDR1 is GTSNPN and CDR2 SVGIG (reference sequence). V dropped 4 bases and J dropped 4; count of bases not matched to a gene: 15.

The chain joins TRBV5-1 to TRBJ1-2; the D gene is possibly TRBD1 (5 bases). Germline V gene sequence: CDR1 SGHRS, CDR2 YFSETQ. Deletions cut 0 bases from V and 8 bases from J, with 11 bases between. The CDR3 is made up of 13 amino acids. The CDR3 loop is CASSLEGTPGYTF. CDR3 DNA sequence: TGCGCCAGCAGCTTGGAAGGGACCCCAGGCTACACCTTC. The full variable domain, in which reference TRBV5-1 and TRBJ1-2 provide the parts outside the CDR3, is KAGVTQTPRYLIKTRGQQVTLSCSPISGHRSVSWYQQTPGQGLQFLFEYFSETQRNKGNFPGRFSGRQFSNSRSEMNVSTLELGDSALYLCASSLEGTPGYTFGSGTRLTVV.

The chain couples TRBV30 to TRBJ2-7, with 8 bases fitting TRBD2. V was clipped by 0 bases and J by 6 bases; unmatched bases: 7. The CDR3 covers 14 residues. In germline, CDR1 is GTSNPN, CDR2 SVGIG (reference sequence). This CDR3 is CAWSVPGLAGEQYF. The CDR3 coding sequence is TGTGCCTGGAGTGTACCGGGGCTAGCGGGCGAGCAGTACTTC.

This chain joins TRBV3-1 and TRBJ2-7; weak D call: TRBD1 (6 bases). Trimming cost V 4 bases and J 3 bases, with 13 bases left between them. The length of the CDR3 is 14 residues. Germline CDR1 LGHDT, CDR2 YNNKEL (reference sequence). CDR3 in amino acids: CASSRYRESYEQYF. The CDR3 nucleotides read TGTGCCAGCAGCCGTTACAGGGAAAGCTACGAGCAGTACTTC.

The chain recombines TRBV12-3 or TRBV12-4 with TRBJ2-2; D may be TRBD2 (5 bases). Trimming removed 3 bases at V and 6 bases at J, with 8 bases between. The CDR3 is 13 residues long. CDR3 amino acids: CASSFGGSGELFF. CDR3 bases: TGTGCCAGCAGTTTCGGCGGGTCCGGGGAGCTGTTTTTT.

The chain uses TRBV30 and TRBJ1-5; 8 bases fit TRBD1. This CDR3 spans 13 amino acids. The V gene's germline CDR1 is GTSNPN and CDR2 SVGIG (reference sequence). J gave up 5 bases and V 0 bases, and 0 bases lay outside the gene matches. The CDR3 region has the DNA TGTGCCTGGAGTGTACAGGGGGATCAGCCCCAGCATTTT. This gives the protein CAWSVQGDQPQHF.

The V call is TRBV14, the J call TRBJ1-1, with no clear D. Germline V CDR1 and CDR2: SGHDN, FVKESK. Trimming left V 4 bases short and J 4 bases short, with 10 bases between. The CDR3 spans 13 residues. The CDR3 DNA is TGTGCCAGCAGCCCGAAAGGAGGCACTGAAGCTTTCTTT. Its protein is CASSPKGGTEAFF.

The rearrangement uses TRBV27 and TRBJ2-7; no clear D. The CDR3 spans 14 residues. Between the trimmed V and J ends, which lost 4 bases and 4 bases, there was a span of 14 bases. CDR1 and CDR2 (germline): MNHEY, SMNVEV (reference sequence). The CDR3 sequence is CASSSRSGFYEQYF. The CDR3, as DNA: TGTGCCAGCAGTTCCCGGTCCGGCTTTTACGAGCAGTACTTC.

DNA for the CDR3: TGTGCCAGCAGCCAACAGAGCGGGAAAGAGACCCAGTACTTC. It yields the protein CASSQQSGKETQYF. The V call is TRBV14, the J call TRBJ2-5; 7 bases line up with TRBD2. With V trimmed by 2 bases and J by 3 bases, 3 bases remained unmatched. From germline, CDR1 is SGHDN and CDR2 FVKESK. The CDR3 runs to 14 residues.

V usage is TRBV20-1 and J usage is TRBJ1-2; TRBD1 aligns across 8 bases. In germline, CDR1 is DFQATT, CDR2 SNEGSKA (reference sequence). The CDR3 has 13 residues. Trimming at V came to 7 bases and at J to 4 bases, leaving 8 bases not matched to a gene. CDR3 amino acids: CSGSGTGSYGYTF. The CDR3 nucleotides read TGCAGTGGGAGCGGGACAGGATCCTATGGCTACACCTTC.

This chain uses TRBV20-1 with TRBJ1-5; D not certain. Trimming removed 2 bases at V and 0 bases at J, with 2 bases between. In germline, CDR1 is DFQATT, CDR2 SNEGSKA (reference sequence). The CDR3 is 12 residues long. The CDR3 nucleotides are TGCAGTGCTAGAAATAGCAATCAGCCCCAGCATTTT. Amino acid sequence: CSARNSNQPQHF.

For the CDR3, the DNA is TGTGCCAGCAGCCTGAGAGGGTTCGGCGAGCAGTACTTC. Protein sequence: CASSLRGFGEQYF. V usage is TRBV14 and J usage is TRBJ2-7; TRBD2 might be the D (5 bases). The germline V and J ends were trimmed by 4 bases and 6 bases, with 13 bases remaining between them. Germline V gene lookup returns CDR1 SGHDN and CDR2 FVKESK. This CDR3 region has 13 residues.

This clonotype was found once. The gene calls are TRBV27 and TRBJ1-1, with a possible D match to TRBD1 (6 bases). The germline V and J ends were trimmed by 1 base and 0 bases, with 15 bases remaining between them. CDR3 length: 17 amino acids. The germline CDR1 and CDR2 sequences are MNHEY and SMNVEV (reference sequence). CDR3 sequence: CASSLLGRGTMNTEAFF. The CDR3 DNA follows: TGTGCCAGCAGTTTATTGGGCAGGGGAACAATGAACACTGAAGCTTTCTTT.

This sequence joins TRBV7-8 and TRBJ2-1; TRBD1 matches 7 bases. Germline V gene data show CDR1 as SGHVS and CDR2 as FQNEAQ. The CDR3 has 16 residues. With V trimmed by 2 bases and J by 2 bases, 6 bases remained unmatched. The chain's CDR3 is CASSLYRQGAYNEQFF. The CDR3 DNA reads TGTGCCAGCAGCTTATATAGACAGGGAGCCTACAATGAGCAGTTCTTC.

The V and J genes are TRBV25-1 and TRBJ2-7; D is unclear. The CDR3 loop spans 14 amino acids. Germline CDR1 MGHDK, CDR2 SYGVNS. Trimming cost V 2 bases and J 0 bases, with 8 bases left between them. CDR3 nucleotides: TGTGCCAGCAGTGAAGATGCAAGCTCCTACGAGCAGTACTTC. It is translated as CASSEDASSYEQYF.

V usage is TRBV18 and J usage is TRBJ2-1, with D possibly TRBD1 on 5 matching bases. Trimming cost V 3 bases and J 8 bases, with 11 bases left between them. Germline V gene data show CDR1 as KGHSH and CDR2 as LQKENI. The CDR3 has 13 residues. The CDR3: CASSPAGMHEQFF. In nucleotides, the CDR3 is TGTGCCAGCTCACCTGCAGGGATGCATGAGCAGTTCTTC. Full variable domain (outside the CDR3, taken from reference TRBV18 and TRBJ2-1): NAGVMQNPRHLVRRRGQEARLRCSPMKGHSHVYWYRQLPEEGLKFMVYLQKENIIDESGMPKERFSAEFPKEGPSILRIQQVVRGDSAAYFCASSPAGMHEQFFGPGTRLTVL.

This chain joins TRBV14 and TRBJ2-1, with a weak D call TRBD1 (5 bases). The V gene's germline CDR1 is SGHDN and CDR2 FVKESK. There are 13 residues in the CDR3. With 0 bases removed from V and 10 bases from J, the gap between germline ends came to 10 bases. CDR3 coding DNA: TGTGCCAGCAGCCAAGATCAGGGTTGGGAGCAGTTCTTC. Translated, it gives CASSQDQGWEQFF.

The chain joins TRBV30 to TRBJ2-1; 13 positions match TRBD2. The CDR3 is 21 residues long. CDR1 and CDR2 from the germline V gene are GTSNPN and SVGIG (reference sequence). Losses at the gene ends were 1 base for V and 0 bases for J; bases not matched to a gene: 15. The DNA of the CDR3 is TGTGCCTGGAGTGAACGCACGGGACTAGCGGGATACCGAAGCTCCTACAATGAGCAGTTCTTC. Amino acids: CAWSERTGLAGYRSSYNEQFF.

This chain joins TRBV3-1 and TRBJ1-2; the D is unclear. This CDR3 spans 12 amino acids. Germline lookup yields CDR1 LGHDT and CDR2 YNNKEL (reference sequence). The V end lost 0 bases, the J end lost 6 bases, and 5 bases lay between the germline ends. CDR3 sequence (DNA): TGTGCCAGCAGCCAAGAGAGGCATGGCTACACCTTC. Translated, it gives CASSQERHGYTF.